The 32 T cell receptor beta chains reported below all come from one sample, sequenced in a study of CD8+CD57+ T cells in acquired aplastic anemia. The use of genomic DNA as template underpinned the TCR beta VDJ and CDR3 profiling. TCRdb processed the reads anew with MiXCR; each CDR3 protein has one entry. Of some 240,000 distinct CDR3 sequences listed, 34% were seen once; the top ten hold 1.1%. The sample comprised sorted CD4+, CD8+, or CD8+CD57+ T cells (not recorded which) from PBMCs. These receptors came from a human donor in good health, serving as a control.

The V call is TRBV24-1, the J call TRBJ1-2; D is unresolved. This CDR3 contains 13 residues. Trimming cost V 7 bases and J 4 bases, with 12 bases left between them. Germline V gives CDR1 KGHDR, CDR2 SFDVKD. CDR3 DNA: TGTGCCACCAGCGGACCCGAGATCTATGGCTACACCTTC. Its protein is CATSGPEIYGYTF.

This clonotype has at least ten counts. This sequence joins TRBV12-5 and TRBJ1-2, with TRBD1 as a possible D gene (5 bases). This CDR3 region has 13 residues. From germline, CDR1 is LGHNT and CDR2 FRNRAP. V lost 7 bases and J 0 bases, leaving 9 bases between the germline ends. The CDR3 DNA sequence: TGTGCTAGTGCCCAAGGGGCTAACTATGGCTACACCTTC. Translated, it gives CASAQGANYGYTF.

Concerning this clonotype: A much larger clone lies a single base off, so this may be a read error. The CDR3 ends on some other residue instead of the conserved phenylalanine or tryptophan, so this is likely a read error. CDR3 sequence (DNA): TGTGCCAGCAGCTTAGCGGGAAAAGGGTCGGTCGCTGAAGCTTTCCTT. Translated, it gives CASSLAGKGSVAEAFL. The chain couples TRBV7-2 to TRBJ1-1; D is uncertain. The ends were cut back, 0 bases at V and 6 bases at J, with 17 bases in the middle. Germline loops: CDR1 SGHTA, CDR2 FQGNSA. The CDR3 sequence is 16 residues long.

V and J are TRBV15 and TRBJ2-5; D call uncertain. Trimming pared 3 bases from V and 5 bases from J, leaving 4 bases between. Germline values: CDR1 LNHNV, CDR2 YYDKDF (reference sequence). The CDR3 length is 11 residues. The CDR3 here is CATSSSETQYF. The CDR3 coding sequence is TGTGCCACCAGCAGTAGTGAGACCCAGTACTTC.

Here the CDR3 DNA reads TGTGCCAGCAGCTCGGGACTAGCGGGAGGTACGGAGCAGTACTTC. Encoded protein: CASSSGLAGGTEQYF. The chain links TRBV7-1 to TRBJ2-7; 15 nucleotides agree with TRBD2. TRBV7-1 is an open reading frame, and its role is uncertain. The length of the CDR3 is 15 residues. With 3 bases clipped from V and 7 bases from J, the junction kept 4 bases outside the gene matches.

This chain uses TRBV20-1 with TRBJ2-2; D remains ambiguous. Germline loops: CDR1 DFQATT, CDR2 SNEGSKA (reference sequence). Trimming stripped 1 base from V and 9 bases from J, with 0 bases between. The CDR3 consists of 9 residues. The CDR3 DNA reads TGCAGTGCTAGAGGGGAGCTGTTTTTT. It encodes CSARGELFF.

To note about this clonotype: This may stem from a read error, because a much larger clone lies one nucleotide away. The rearrangement uses TRBV12-3 or TRBV12-4 and TRBJ2-7, with D perhaps TRBD2 (5 bases). This CDR3 contains 11 residues. V dropped 5 bases and J dropped 6 bases, with 8 bases sitting between them. In DNA, the CDR3 is TGTGCCAGCAGTGAGGGTCCCGAGCAGTACTTC. The encoded protein is CASSEGPEQYF.

Only a few counts were recorded for this clonotype. The chain recombines TRBV20-1 with TRBJ2-3, with D tentatively TRBD1 or TRBD2 (5 bases each). Per the germline V gene, CDR1 is DFQATT and CDR2 is SNEGSKA (reference sequence). This CDR3 has 17 amino acids. Between the trimmed V and J ends, which lost 6 bases and 8 bases, there was a span of 30 bases. This CDR3 is CSASISRDPEPWGTQYF. DNA of the CDR3: TGCAGTGCCTCAATAAGCCGGGACCCCGAGCCTTGGGGTACGCAGTATTTT.

At least ten counts were recorded for this clonotype. The chain couples TRBV7-2 to TRBJ1-2, with 7 positions matching TRBD1. This CDR3 has 15 amino acids. Trimming cost V 1 base and J 4 bases; bases outside gene matches: 6. Germline CDR1 SGHTA, CDR2 FQGNSA. The CDR3 DNA reads as TGTGCCAGCAGCTTAGGAACAGGGGTCGGCTATGGCTACACCTTC. Its protein product is CASSLGTGVGYGYTF.

The V call is TRBV11-1, the J call TRBJ2-3, with a weak D call TRBD2 (6 bases). V lost 1 base and J lost 3, with 14 bases in between. The CDR3 extends over 16 amino acids. Germline values: CDR1 SGHAT, CDR2 FQDESV (reference sequence). CDR3 bases: TGTGCCAGCAGCTTAGTATTGGTCGGGAGTACAGATACGCAGTATTTT. Its protein is CASSLVLVGSTDTQYF.

With respect to this clonotype: A single base separates this from a much larger clone, so it may be a read error. The chain uses TRBV20-1 and TRBJ1-1; D perhaps matches TRBD1 (5 bases). The V and J ends lost 5 bases and 6 bases respectively, with 13 bases between them. Looked up from germline, CDR1 is DFQATT and CDR2 is SNEGSKA (reference sequence). The CDR3 runs 12 residues. The CDR3 protein is CSASRGGAEAFF. CDR3 nucleotide sequence: TGCAGTGCTTCGCGGGGCGGCGCTGAAGCTTTCTTT.

Of note for this clonotype: A clone one base away is much larger, so this may be a read error. J is TRBJ1-5 and V is TRBV6-5; 7 positions match TRBD1. CDR1 and CDR2 from the germline V gene are MNHEY and SVGAGI. The CDR3 totals 15 residues. The CDR3 loop is CAGSYSRQGRQPQHF. In nucleotides, the CDR3 is TGTGCCGGCAGTTACTCGAGACAGGGAAGACAGCCCCAGCATTTT.

This clonotype was detected ten times or more. This chain uses TRBV2 with TRBJ1-2; tentatively, D is TRBD1 (6 bases). This CDR3 is 16 amino acids long. Germline lookup yields CDR1 SNHLY and CDR2 FYNNEI. V lost 2 bases and J lost 4, with 17 bases in between. CDR3 loop: CASSEKGPGATYGYTF. As DNA, the CDR3 is TGTGCCAGCAGTGAAAAGGGCCCAGGGGCGACCTATGGCTACACCTTC.

The rearrangement uses TRBV6-1 and TRBJ1-1; TRBD1 matches at 10 bases. This CDR3 has 13 amino acids. With V trimmed by 8 bases and J by 0 bases, 0 bases remained unmatched. CDR1 is MNHNS, CDR2 SASEGT, per germline. This CDR3 is CASGTGVNTEAFF. The CDR3 region has the DNA TGTGCCAGCGGGACAGGGGTGAACACTGAAGCTTTCTTT.

The sample holds one count of this clonotype. This rearrangement joins TRBV13 to TRBJ2-2; 10 bases fit TRBD1. From germline, CDR1 is PRHDT and CDR2 FYEKMQ (reference sequence). The CDR3 runs 17 residues. V shed 5 bases and J 4 bases; nucleotides not matched to a gene: 10. This CDR3 reads CASSGRGQGMGTGELFF. In DNA form, the CDR3 reads TGTGCCAGCAGCGGACGGGGACAGGGGATGGGCACCGGGGAGCTGTTTTTT.

This clonotype appeared a few times. The chain has TRBV20-1 and TRBJ2-1; 9 bases map to TRBD2. V dropped 0 bases and J dropped 4; count of bases not matched to a gene: 4. This CDR3 has 15 amino acids. CDR1 and CDR2 from the germline V gene are DFQATT and SNEGSKA (reference sequence). In DNA form, the CDR3 reads TGCAGTGCTAGAGATCTAGCGGGAAAATACAATGAGCAGTTCTTC. The encoded protein is CSARDLAGKYNEQFF.

This clonotype was seen a handful of times. V and J are TRBV19 and TRBJ2-1; 8 bases line up with TRBD2. J lost 2 bases, V lost 6 bases, and 12 bases had no gene match. CDR1 and CDR2 (germline): LNHDA, SQIVND (reference sequence). The CDR3 is 17 amino acids. DNA for the CDR3: TGTGCCAGTAGATTCCTAGACGGGAGGGGCGCCTACAATGAGCAGTTCTTC. It is translated as CASRFLDGRGAYNEQFF.

In its sample, this clonotype was seen many times. The chain couples TRBV6-1 to TRBJ1-2; 7 nucleotides match TRBD1. From germline, CDR1 is MNHNS and CDR2 SASEGT. Unmatched junction bases numbered 8, after V lost 6 bases and J lost 7 bases. There are 13 residues in the CDR3. The CDR3 region has the DNA TGTGCCAGCAGGAGACAGGGTCTTGGTGGCTACACCTTC. Its translation is CASRRQGLGGYTF.

The genes are TRBV10-3 and TRBJ1-4; 10 positions match TRBD1. CDR1 is ENHRY, CDR2 SYGVKD, per germline. The CDR3 contains 14 residues. Trimming removed 3 bases from V and 6 bases from J; junction bases left unmatched: 1. CDR3 nucleotides: TGTGCCATCAGTGAAGGGACAGGGGATGAAAAACTGTTTTTT. It specifies CAISEGTGDEKLFF.

The genes are TRBV30 and TRBJ1-1; TRBD1 is a possible D gene (5 bases). Germline V gene lookup returns CDR1 GTSNPN and CDR2 SVGIG (reference sequence). CDR3 length: 13 amino acids. Trimming took 2 bases from V and 6 from J, leaving 13 bases between them. The DNA for the CDR3 is TGTGCCTGGAGTCATCAGGGATTCCCTGAAGCTTTCTTT. It is translated as CAWSHQGFPEAFF. Full variable domain (rest looked up from reference TRBV30 and TRBJ1-1): SQTIHQWPATLVQPVGSPLSLECTVEGTSNPNLYWYRQAAGRGLQLLFYSVGIGQISSEVPQNLSASRPQDRQFILSSKKLLLSDSGFYLCAWSHQGFPEAFFGQGTRLTVV.

The chain has TRBV10-3 and TRBJ2-2; the match to TRBD1 covers 8 bases. V was clipped by 9 bases and J by 5 bases; unmatched bases: 8. The germline CDR1 and CDR2 sequences are ENHRY and SYGVKD. The CDR3 has 14 amino acids. CDR3 sequence (DNA): TGTGCCATAAGGACAGGGACGACAACCGGGGAGCTGTTTTTT. It encodes CAIRTGTTTGELFF.

This clonotype was recorded a few times. The chain couples TRBV5-1 to TRBJ2-3; tentatively, D is TRBD1 or TRBD2 (5 bases each). V was clipped by 5 bases and J by 5 bases, with 12 bases between them. CDR1 is SGHRS, CDR2 YFSETQ, per germline. This CDR3 comprises 13 residues. The CDR3 DNA reads TGCGCCAGCAGTTTTGATGGGGGAGATACGCAGTATTTT. Translating gives CASSFDGGDTQYF.

This clonotype came up many times. The chain links TRBV5-6 to TRBJ2-5, with 8 bases lining up with TRBD2. Unmatched junction bases numbered 10, after V lost 4 bases and J lost 5 bases. The length of the CDR3 is 15 residues. The germline CDR1 and CDR2 sequences are SGHDT and YYEEEE. The CDR3 sequence is CASSRPGLGSETQYF. In DNA form, the CDR3 reads TGTGCCAGCAGCCGTCCGGGACTAGGCTCCGAGACCCAGTACTTC. Based on the CDR3 plus reference TRBV5-6 and TRBJ2-5, the full variable domain is DAGVTQSPTHLIKTRGQQVTLRCSPKSGHDTVSWYQQALGQGPQFIFQYYEEEERQRGNFPDRFSGHQFPNYSSELNVNALLLGDSALYLCASSRPGLGSETQYFGPGTRLLVL.

On this clonotype itself: The germline gene is not matched at one end of the junction; a read error may be the cause. This chain uses TRBV15 with TRBJ2-7, with a possible D match to TRBD1 (5 bases). This CDR3 comprises 15 residues. Germline V gene sequence: CDR1 LNHNV, CDR2 YYDKDF (reference sequence). CDR3 DNA: TGTGCCGCCAGCAGCTTGGACGGACAAGCCTACGAGCAGTACTTC. This encodes CAASSLDGQAYEQYF. Using reference TRBV15 and TRBJ2-7 for the parts outside the CDR3, the full variable domain is DAMVIQNPRYQVTQFGKPVTLSCSQTLNHNVMYWYQQKSSQAPKLLFHYYDKDFNNEADTPDNFQSRRPNTSFCFLDIRSPGLGDTAMYLCAASSLDGQAYEQYFGPGTRLTVT.

This clonotype came up a few times. The germline gene is not matched at one end of the junction; a read error may be the cause. This chain links TRBV29-1 with TRBJ2-3; 12 bases agree with TRBD2. The CDR3 contains 14 residues. From germline, CDR1 is SQVTM and CDR2 ANQGSEA. CDR3 residues: CSVEAGLAGDTQYF. Here the CDR3 DNA reads TGCAGCGTCGAAGCGGGACTAGCGGGAGATACGCAGTATTTT.

This clonotype was seen a single time. The rearrangement joins TRBV7-6 to TRBJ2-1; 12 nucleotides align to TRBD2. Germline-derived CDR1 and CDR2 are SGHVS and FNYEAQ. CDR3 length: 17 residues. The V segment lost 2 bases and the J segment 6 bases; nucleotides outside the gene matches: 8. The CDR3 is CASSLRGLAGPRNEQFF. The DNA for the CDR3 is TGTGCCAGCAGCTTACGAGGACTAGCGGGACCACGCAATGAGCAGTTCTTC.

The chain has TRBV6-5 and TRBJ1-1, with D tentatively TRBD1 (6 bases). The germline V gene has CDR1 MNHEY and CDR2 SVGAGI. V lost 0 bases, J lost 1 base, and 15 bases lay in between. CDR3 length equals 17 residues. CDR3 loop: CASSYSYSWGANTEAFF. CDR3 DNA: TGTGCCAGCAGTTACTCTTACAGCTGGGGGGCGAACACTGAAGCTTTCTTT.

This clonotype was counted only a few times. The J gene is TRBJ2-5, the V gene TRBV5-1; 9 bases are a match to TRBD2. V lost 2 bases to trimming and J lost 2 bases; unmatched junction nucleotides: 7. This CDR3 is 16 amino acids long. In germline, CDR1 is SGHRS, CDR2 YFSETQ. The CDR3 DNA reads as TGCGCCAGCAGCTTCAGACTAGCGGCAAAACAAGAGACCCAGTACTTC. Translation gives CASSFRLAAKQETQYF. Drawing the rest from reference TRBV5-1 and TRBJ2-5, the complete variable domain is KAGVTQTPRYLIKTRGQQVTLSCSPISGHRSVSWYQQTPGQGLQFLFEYFSETQRNKGNFPGRFSGRQFSNSRSEMNVSTLELGDSALYLCASSFRLAAKQETQYFGPGTRLLVL.

In regard to this clonotype: Possible read error: a much larger clone is one base away. The rearrangement uses TRBV19 and TRBJ2-1; D remains ambiguous. Germline CDR1 and CDR2: LNHDA and SQIVND (reference sequence). Trimming shortened V by 6 bases and J by 0 bases, and 15 bases separated the two germline ends. The CDR3 runs to 16 residues. The CDR3: CASSALRPSSYNEQFF. The CDR3, as DNA: TGTGCCAGTAGCGCTTTGCGGCCCTCCTCCTACAATGAGCAGTTCTTC.

This clonotype appeared many times. The genes are TRBV10-3 and TRBJ1-6, with 8 bases identical to TRBD1. The CDR3 runs 13 residues. Looked up from germline, CDR1 is ENHRY and CDR2 is SYGVKD. J lost 5 bases, V lost 11 bases, and 5 bases had no gene match. The CDR3 is CAVRTGHNSPLHF. For the CDR3, the DNA is TGTGCCGTACGGACAGGGCATAATTCACCCCTCCACTTT.

In its sample, this clonotype was seen a few times. The rearrangement links TRBV4-2 to TRBJ1-1; D not resolved. The germline CDR1 and CDR2 sequences are LGHNA and YNFKEQ. This CDR3 spans 18 amino acids. Trimming stripped 0 bases from V and 1 base from J, with 18 bases between. CDR3 region: CASSQDGPLPKGNTEAFF. Written as DNA, the CDR3 is TGTGCCAGCAGCCAAGATGGACCATTACCAAAGGGGAACACTGAAGCTTTCTTT.

This chain uses TRBV13 with TRBJ2-3; TRBD2 aligns across 7 bases. The trim removed 5 bases at V and 2 bases at J, leaving 7 bases unmatched. The CDR3 runs to 15 residues. Germline CDR1 is PRHDT and CDR2 is FYEKMQ (reference sequence). Written as DNA, the CDR3 is TGTGCCAGCAGCATACCCGGGACTACCACAGATACGCAGTATTTT. Residues: CASSIPGTTTDTQYF. Full variable domain (outside the CDR3, taken from reference TRBV13 and TRBJ2-3): AAGVIQSPRHLIKEKRETATLKCYPIPRHDTVYWYQQGPGQDPQFLISFYEKMQSDKGSIPDRFSAQQFSDYHSELNMSSLELGDSALYFCASSIPGTTTDTQYFGPGTRLTVL.